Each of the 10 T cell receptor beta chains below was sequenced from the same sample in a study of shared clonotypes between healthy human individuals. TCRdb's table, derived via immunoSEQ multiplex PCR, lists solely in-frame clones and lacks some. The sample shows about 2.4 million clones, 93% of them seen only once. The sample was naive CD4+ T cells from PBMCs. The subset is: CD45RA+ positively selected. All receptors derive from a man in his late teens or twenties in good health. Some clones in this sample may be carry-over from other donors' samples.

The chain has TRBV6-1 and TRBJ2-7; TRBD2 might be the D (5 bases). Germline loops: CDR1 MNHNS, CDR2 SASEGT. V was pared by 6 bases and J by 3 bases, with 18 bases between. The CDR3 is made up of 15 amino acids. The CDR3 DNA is TGTGCCAGCAGATCGGACTCCCTAGGGTACTACGAGCAGTACTTC. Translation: CASRSDSLGYYEQYF.

The CDR3 sequence: CASRGGLAMETQYF. In nucleotides, the CDR3 is TGTGCCAGCAGGGGGGGGCTAGCGATGGAGACCCAGTACTTC. V usage is TRBV6-5 and J usage is TRBJ2-5, with D tentatively TRBD2 (7 bases). Trimming took off 6 bases at V and 5 bases at J, with 16 bases between the two ends. Germline CDR1 and CDR2: MNHEY and SVGAGI. The CDR3 is 14 amino acids.

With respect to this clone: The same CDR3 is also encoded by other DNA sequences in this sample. DNA for the CDR3: TGCGCCAGCAGCTTGGCGTCGGGGACGAACACCGGGGAGCTGTTTTTT. Amino acids: CASSLASGTNTGELFF. This rearrangement joins TRBV5-1 to TRBJ2-2; a possible D gene is TRBD2 (5 bases). V lost 0 bases and J lost 0, with 9 bases in between. Germline V lookup: CDR1 SGHRS, CDR2 YFSETQ. The CDR3 contains 16 residues. Full variable domain (missing parts from reference TRBV5-1 and TRBJ2-2): KAGVTQTPRYLIKTRGQQVTLSCSPISGHRSVSWYQQTPGQGLQFLFEYFSETQRNKGNFPGRFSGRQFSNSRSEMNVSTLELGDSALYLCASSLASGTNTGELFFGEGSRLTVL.

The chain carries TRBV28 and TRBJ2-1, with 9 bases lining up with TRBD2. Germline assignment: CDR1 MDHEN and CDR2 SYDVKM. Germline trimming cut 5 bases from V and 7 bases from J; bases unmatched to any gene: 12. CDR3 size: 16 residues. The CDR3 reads CASSPVSSAGGNEQFF. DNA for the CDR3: TGTGCCAGCAGTCCCGTTAGTTCGGCGGGGGGGAATGAGCAGTTCTTC.

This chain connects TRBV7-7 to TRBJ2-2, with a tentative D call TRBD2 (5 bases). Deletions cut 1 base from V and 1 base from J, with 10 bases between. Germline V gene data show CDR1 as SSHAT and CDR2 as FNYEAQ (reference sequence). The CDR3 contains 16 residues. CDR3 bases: TGTGCCAGCAGCTTAGGACGCGGGTGGAACACCGGGGAGCTGTTTTTT. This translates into CASSLGRGWNTGELFF.

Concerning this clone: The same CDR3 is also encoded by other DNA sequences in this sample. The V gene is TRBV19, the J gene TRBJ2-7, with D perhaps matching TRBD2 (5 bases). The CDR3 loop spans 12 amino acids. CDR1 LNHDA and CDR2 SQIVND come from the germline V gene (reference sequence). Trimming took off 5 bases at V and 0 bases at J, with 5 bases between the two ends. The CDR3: CASSRDSYEQYF. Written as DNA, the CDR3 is TGTGCCAGTAGTCGGGACTCCTACGAGCAGTACTTC.

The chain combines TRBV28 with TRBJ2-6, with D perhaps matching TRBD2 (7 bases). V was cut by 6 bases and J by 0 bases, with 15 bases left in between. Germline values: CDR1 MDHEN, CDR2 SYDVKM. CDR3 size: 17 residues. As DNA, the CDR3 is TGTGCCAGCAGCCAAAGGGGGGGCGTCTCTGGGGCCAACGTCCTGACTTTC. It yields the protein CASSQRGGVSGANVLTF.

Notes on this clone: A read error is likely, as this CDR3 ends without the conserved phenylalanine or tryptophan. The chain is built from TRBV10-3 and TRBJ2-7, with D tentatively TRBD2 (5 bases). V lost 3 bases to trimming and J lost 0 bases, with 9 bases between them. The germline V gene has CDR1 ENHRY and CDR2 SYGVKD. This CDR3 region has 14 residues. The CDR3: CAISDSGRSYEQYL. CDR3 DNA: TGTGCCATCAGTGACAGCGGCCGCTCCTACGAGCAGTACCTC.

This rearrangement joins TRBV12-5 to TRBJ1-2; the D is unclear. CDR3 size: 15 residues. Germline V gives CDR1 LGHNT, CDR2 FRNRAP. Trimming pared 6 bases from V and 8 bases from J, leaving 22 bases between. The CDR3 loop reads CASGPPLGVVEGYTF. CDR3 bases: TGTGCTAGTGGGCCCCCCCTGGGAGTCGTGGAGGGCTACACCTTC.

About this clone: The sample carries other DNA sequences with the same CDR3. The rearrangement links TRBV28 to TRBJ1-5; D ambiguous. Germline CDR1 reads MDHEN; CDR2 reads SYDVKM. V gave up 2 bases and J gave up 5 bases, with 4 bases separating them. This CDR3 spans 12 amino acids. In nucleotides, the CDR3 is TGTGCCAGCAGTTTAGAATATCAGCCCCAGCATTTT. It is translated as CASSLEYQPQHF.